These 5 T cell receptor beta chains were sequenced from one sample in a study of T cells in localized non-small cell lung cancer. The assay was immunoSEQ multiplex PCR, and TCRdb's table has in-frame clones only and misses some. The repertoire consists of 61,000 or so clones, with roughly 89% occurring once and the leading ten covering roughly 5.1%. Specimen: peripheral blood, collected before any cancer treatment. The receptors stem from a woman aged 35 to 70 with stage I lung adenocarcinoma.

The CDR3, as DNA: TGTGCCAGCAGTGAAGTTTGGGGATCCATCAATGAGCAGTTCTTC. Protein sequence: CASSEVWGSINEQFF. The chain carries TRBV6-1 and TRBJ2-1; D remains ambiguous. This CDR3 has 15 amino acids. With 1 base removed from V and 6 bases from J, the gap between germline ends came to 13 bases. Germline values: CDR1 MNHNS, CDR2 SASEGT.

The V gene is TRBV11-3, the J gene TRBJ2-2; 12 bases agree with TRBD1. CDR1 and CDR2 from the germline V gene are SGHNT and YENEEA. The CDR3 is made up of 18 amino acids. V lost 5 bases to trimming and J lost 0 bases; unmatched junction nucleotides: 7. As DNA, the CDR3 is TGTGCCAGCAGCCCAGGGACAGGGGGCAATTCGAACACCGGGGAGCTGTTTTTT. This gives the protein CASSPGTGGNSNTGELFF.

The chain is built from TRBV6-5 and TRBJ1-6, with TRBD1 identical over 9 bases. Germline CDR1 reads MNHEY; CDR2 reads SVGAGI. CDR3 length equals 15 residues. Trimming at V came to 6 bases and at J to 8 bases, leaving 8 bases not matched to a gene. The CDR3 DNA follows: TGTGCCAGCAGACTGGACAGGGGAAGGGATTCACCCCTCCACTTT. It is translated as CASRLDRGRDSPLHF.

The CDR3 here is CASSQWTSGASAAQYF. The CDR3 DNA reads TGTGCCAGCAGCCAATGGACTAGCGGGGCATCAGCGGCCCAGTACTTC. The chain joins TRBV9 to TRBJ2-5; 12 bases match TRBD2. CDR1 is SGDLS and CDR2 is YYNGEE in the germline V gene. J gave up 9 bases and V 4 bases, and 13 bases lay outside the gene matches. The CDR3 extends over 16 amino acids. The full variable domain, its missing parts supplied by reference TRBV9 and TRBJ2-5, is DSGVTQTPKHLITATGQRVTLRCSPRSGDLSVYWYQQSLDQGLQFLIQYYNGEERAKGNILERFSAQQFPDLHSELNLSSLELGDSALYFCASSQWTSGASAAQYFGPGTRLLVL.

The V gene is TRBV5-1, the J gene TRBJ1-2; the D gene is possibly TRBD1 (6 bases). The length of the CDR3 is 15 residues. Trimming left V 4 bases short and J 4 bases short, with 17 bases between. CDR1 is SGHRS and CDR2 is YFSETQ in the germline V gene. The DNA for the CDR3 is TGCGCCAGCAGCGAAAACCCCGGACAGAGCTATGGCTACACCTTC. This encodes CASSENPGQSYGYTF. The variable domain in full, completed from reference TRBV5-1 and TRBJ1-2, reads KAGVTQTPRYLIKTRGQQVTLSCSPISGHRSVSWYQQTPGQGLQFLFEYFSETQRNKGNFPGRFSGRQFSNSRSEMNVSTLELGDSALYLCASSENPGQSYGYTFGSGTRLTVV.